This T cell receptor (beta chain) emerged from a study of blood T cell repertoires in COVID-19. Study as a whole: Both acute and convalescent COVID-19 samples were obtained from the United States, Italy and Spain. From T cells, B-cell-depleted T cells, or PBMCs came the material, which was cDNA or gDNA.

The authors' processing: The authors estimated nucleated cell counts from reference gene primer amplification. Profiling relied on immunoSEQ multiplex PCR, and the TCRdb table lists in-frame clones only, not all of them. V and J calls and clone size come straight from that table; D and trimming were deduced from the DNA. The repertoire holds fewer than 400,000 clones, with roughly 85% as singletons. V was clipped by 0 bases and J by 2 bases; unmatched bases: 5. The CDR3 is 15 residues long. The germline V gene encodes CDR1 SGHRS and CDR2 YFSETQ. The chain is built from TRBV5-1 and TRBJ2-7; 7 bases agree with TRBD2. This clonotype was sampled from a woman younger than 30 with acute or convalescent COVID-19. The sample consisted of peripheral blood. The CDR3 sequence: CASSLGSGAPYEQYF. The CDR3 bases are TGCGCCAGCAGCTTGGGGAGCGGGGCCCCCTACGAGCAGTACTTC.